This T cell receptor beta chain originates from a study of cytomegalovirus exposure and HLA in healthy donors. With 60 Vbeta and 13 Jbeta primers, the PCR was carried out. Clones were sequenced by immunoSEQ multiplex PCR, and TCRdb holds only the in-frame ones, with some missing. The sample shows under 200,000 clones, roughly 70% of them seen only once. Trimming removed 4 bases from V and 4 bases from J; junction bases left unmatched: 8. Germline assignment: CDR1 SGHNT and CDR2 YYREEE (reference sequence). CDR3 length: 15 residues. The source material was PBMCs. This chain joins TRBV5-4 and TRBJ1-2; 9 bases fit TRBD1. This sequence was found in a woman younger than 45 in good health and CMV-seronegative. The CDR3 sequence: CASSRATGGRYGYTF. The CDR3 nucleotides are TGTGCCAGCAGCCGAGCTACAGGGGGCCGCTATGGCTACACCTTC.